Included here is one T cell receptor (beta chain) sequence, with context. Per the authors' pipeline: Nucleated cell number was recorded as an estimate derived from reference gene primer amplification. Assay used: immunoSEQ multiplex PCR; TCRdb lists only in-frame clones, some missing. That table is the source of V, J and clone size, and D and trimming were worked out from the DNA. The sample has around 53,000 clones; 60% to 85% are singletons. This sample was taken from a study of blood T cell repertoires in COVID-19. Study-wide background: COVID-19 samples collected from the United States, Italy and Spain covered acute and convalescent phases. PBMCs, B-cell-depleted T cells, or T cells were the source of the cDNA or gDNA that made up the material.

The germline V gene has CDR1 SGHRS and CDR2 YFSETQ. V lost 5 bases and J lost 1, with 7 bases in between. The CDR3 contains 14 residues. The chain carries TRBV5-1 and TRBJ1-6, with D uncertain. Specimen: peripheral blood. This TCR came from a man between 50 and 59 years old with active or convalescent COVID-19. The CDR3 loop is CASREGSYNSPLHF. CDR3 sequence (DNA): TGCGCCAGCAGGGAGGGTTCCTATAATTCACCCCTCCACTTT. Full variable domain (rest looked up from reference TRBV5-1 and TRBJ1-6): KAGVTQTPRYLIKTRGQQVTLSCSPISGHRSVSWYQQTPGQGLQFLFEYFSETQRNKGNFPGRFSGRQFSNSRSEMNVSTLELGDSALYLCASREGSYNSPLHFGNGTRLTVT.